The 28 T cell receptor beta chains presented below share a single source sample, sequenced in a study of blood T cell repertoires in COVID-19 (dated by TCRdb to between 2020 and 2021). Library preparation used the immunoSEQ multiplex PCR assay. Here the immuneACCESS table is served through TCRdb, limited to in-frame sequences with V and J called. Missing clones are a known gap in these copies; in checked studies unresolved V genes cover under half, and the rest lacks a known reason. The sample table records more than 25,000 clones; approximately 80% of these occur just once. The top ten hold roughly 22% of the sample. The sequencing input was peripheral blood. The receptors stem from a human donor in a cohort sampled during active COVID-19.

This chain uses TRBV5-6 with TRBJ1-2; tentative D call: TRBD1 (6 bases). V was pared by 1 base and J by 0 bases, with 10 bases between. This CDR3 spans 15 amino acids. CDR1 and CDR2 from the germline V gene are SGHDT and YYEEEE. The CDR3 protein is CASSLWDTANYGYTF. The CDR3 DNA sequence: TGTGCCAGCAGCTTGTGGGACACAGCTAACTATGGCTACACCTTC.

This chain connects TRBV5-5 to TRBJ2-5; 7 bases are shared with TRBD2. This CDR3 region has 15 residues. The trim removed 4 bases at V and 5 bases at J, leaving 11 bases unmatched. Germline V gene lookup returns CDR1 SGHKS and CDR2 YYEKEE (reference sequence). The CDR3 bases are TGTGCCAGCAGCCACCTACCGGGGGGATCGGAGACCCAGTACTTC. Translating gives CASSHLPGGSETQYF. Looking up the rest from reference TRBV5-5 and TRBJ2-5 gives the full variable domain: DAGVTQSPTHLIKTRGQQVTLRCSPISGHKSVSWYQQVLGQGPQFIFQYYEKEERGRGNFPDRFSARQFPNYSSELNVNALLLGDSALYLCASSHLPGGSETQYFGPGTRLLVL.

The chain links TRBV6-5 to TRBJ1-1; D remains unclear. Trimming stripped 6 bases from V and 3 bases from J, with 11 bases between. Germline assignment: CDR1 MNHEY and CDR2 SVGAGI. This CDR3 is 13 amino acids long. The CDR3 reads CASREGMDTEAFF. In DNA form, the CDR3 reads TGTGCCAGCAGGGAGGGAATGGACACTGAAGCTTTCTTT.

This chain connects TRBV4-3 to TRBJ2-7, with TRBD1 matching over 9 bases. There are 14 residues in the CDR3. The junction had 0 bases not matched to a gene; V was cut back by 1 base and J by 2 bases. Germline assignment: CDR1 LGHNA and CDR2 YSLEER. The CDR3: CASSQGQGAYEQYF. CDR3 coding DNA: TGCGCCAGCAGCCAAGGACAGGGGGCCTACGAGCAGTACTTC.

The V and J genes are TRBV19 and TRBJ2-5; 8 bases are a match to TRBD1. J lost 4 bases, V lost 3 bases, and 7 bases had no gene match. The germline gives CDR1 LNHDA, CDR2 SQIVND (reference sequence). The CDR3 totals 15 residues. Here the CDR3 DNA reads TGTGCCAGTAGTATCGAACGGACAGGGAGAGAGACCCAGTACTTC. Its translation is CASSIERTGRETQYF.

CDR3 nucleotide sequence: TGTGCCAGCAGTAAGGGGGATGGCAATCAGCCCCAGCATTTT. It specifies CASSKGDGNQPQHF. J is TRBJ1-5 and V is TRBV28, with D maybe TRBD1 (6 bases). The CDR3 has 14 amino acids. Germline CDR1 and CDR2: MDHEN and SYDVKM. V was clipped by 5 bases and J by 2 bases, with 10 bases between them. Full variable domain (rest looked up from reference TRBV28 and TRBJ1-5): DVKVTQSSRYLVKRTGEKVFLECVQDMDHENMFWYRQDPGLGLRLIYFSYDVKMKEKGDIPEGYSVSREKKERFSLILESASTNQTSMYLCASSKGDGNQPQHFGDGTRLSIL.

The V and J genes are TRBV7-2 and TRBJ2-2; a weak D match, TRBD2 (6 bases). The germline V gene has CDR1 SGHTA and CDR2 FQGNSA. The germline V and J ends were trimmed by 5 bases and 6 bases, with 13 bases remaining between them. CDR3 size: 14 residues. The CDR3 loop reads CASSPPGTAGELFF. CDR3 nucleotide sequence: TGTGCCAGCAGCCCCCCAGGGACTGCCGGGGAGCTGTTTTTT. Based on the CDR3 plus reference TRBV7-2 and TRBJ2-2, the full variable domain is GAGVSQSPSNKVTEKGKDVELRCDPISGHTALYWYRQSLGQGLEFLIYFQGNSAPDKSGLPSDRFSAERTGGSVSTLTIQRTQQEDSAVYLCASSPPGTAGELFFGEGSRLTVL.

The rearrangement links TRBV24-1 to TRBJ2-7; TRBD1 matches 7 bases. V lost 2 bases and J lost 4; bases outside the gene matches: 4. CDR1 and CDR2 (germline): KGHDR, SFDVKD. CDR3 length: 14 residues. The CDR3 sequence: CATSDSKTGYEQYF. The CDR3 DNA is TGTGCCACCAGTGATTCTAAGACAGGGTACGAGCAGTACTTC.

The V gene is TRBV2, the J gene TRBJ1-6, with 7 bases that match TRBD1. The ends lost 7 bases at V and 4 bases at J; junction bases unmatched: 7. The CDR3 runs to 15 residues. CDR1 is SNHLY and CDR2 is FYNNEI in the germline V gene. CDR3 region: CASTVGTAYNSPLHF. CDR3 coding DNA: TGTGCCAGCACCGTTGGGACAGCTTATAATTCACCCCTCCACTTT.

The chain has TRBV4-2 and TRBJ1-1; 7 bases match TRBD1. After removal of 4 bases from V and 6 bases from J, the junction contained 8 bases not matched to a gene. The germline V gene has CDR1 LGHNA and CDR2 YNFKEQ. The length of the CDR3 is 14 residues. CDR3 DNA sequence: TGTGCCAGCAGCCCCCGACAGGGAGCGGCTGAAGCTTTCTTT. Protein: CASSPRQGAAEAFF.

CDR3 nucleotides: TGTGCCAGCGCGCCCGCGGCGGGCTTCAATCAGCCCCAGCATTTT. Its translation is CASAPAAGFNQPQHF. V gene TRBV6-5 combines with J gene TRBJ1-5, with D hard to call. The CDR3 length is 15 residues. Germline CDR1 MNHEY, CDR2 SVGAGI. V gave up 8 bases and J gave up 3 bases, with 17 bases separating them.

The chain carries TRBV7-9 and TRBJ1-1, with D possibly being TRBD1 (6 bases). CDR3 size: 13 residues. Germline V gene lookup returns CDR1 SEHNR and CDR2 FQNEAQ (reference sequence). Trimming left V 5 bases short and J 3 bases short, with 10 bases between. CDR3: CASSPDSYTEAFF. CDR3 coding DNA: TGTGCCAGCAGCCCGGACAGCTACACTGAAGCTTTCTTT.

The chain is built from TRBV5-6 and TRBJ2-1; 11 positions agree with TRBD2. This CDR3 region has 16 residues. V shed 0 bases and J 8 bases; nucleotides not matched to a gene: 7. Looked up from germline, CDR1 is SGHDT and CDR2 is YYEEEE. This CDR3 reads CASSLGSGGAMDEQFF. The CDR3 DNA reads as TGTGCCAGCAGCTTGGGTAGCGGGGGGGCCATGGATGAGCAGTTCTTC.

This chain joins TRBV12-5 and TRBJ2-2, with D perhaps matching TRBD2 (5 bases). Trimming took 1 base from V and 6 from J, leaving 6 bases between them. Germline V CDR1 and CDR2: LGHNT, FRNRAP. CDR3 length: 13 residues. CDR3 sequence reads: CASGLAGAGELFF. The CDR3 DNA reads TGTGCTAGTGGTTTGGCCGGGGCCGGGGAGCTGTTTTTT.

J is TRBJ1-2 and V is TRBV10-3, with 7 bases matching TRBD1. The CDR3 is 15 amino acids. CDR1 ENHRY and CDR2 SYGVKD come from the germline V gene. The J segment lost 3 bases and the V segment lost 0 bases, leaving 4 bases of the junction unmatched. The CDR3 here is CAISESGQRDYGYTF. The CDR3 nucleotides read TGTGCCATCAGTGAGTCGGGACAGAGAGACTATGGCTACACCTTC.

The chain couples TRBV6-5 to TRBJ2-3, with TRBD1 as a possible D gene (6 bases). V was shortened by 6 bases and J by 6 bases, with 19 bases between the two germline ends. CDR3 length: 15 residues. The germline CDR1 and CDR2 sequences are MNHEY and SVGAGI. CDR3 in amino acids: CASSPLGAAVDTQYF. Written as DNA, the CDR3 is TGTGCCAGCAGCCCGTTGGGGGCCGCGGTGGATACGCAGTATTTT.

The gene calls are TRBV27 and TRBJ2-3; 10 nucleotides match TRBD2. V shed 5 bases and J 5 bases; nucleotides not matched to a gene: 10. CDR3 length: 16 residues. The germline V gene has CDR1 MNHEY and CDR2 SMNVEV (reference sequence). DNA for the CDR3: TGTGCCAGCAGTCTCAAGCGGGAGGGCCAGGGAGATACGCAGTATTTT. Its protein is CASSLKREGQGDTQYF.

The V gene is TRBV4-3, the J gene TRBJ2-7; 8 positions agree with TRBD2. V gave up 1 base and J gave up 2 bases; unmatched junction bases: 4. CDR1 is LGHNA and CDR2 is YSLEER in the germline V gene. CDR3 length: 15 amino acids. CDR3 protein: CASSQGISGTYEQYF. The CDR3 coding sequence is TGCGCCAGCAGCCAAGGGATTAGCGGGACCTACGAGCAGTACTTC.

This clone was found a few times. V and J are TRBV19 and TRBJ2-3; 14 positions match TRBD2. The length of the CDR3 is 16 residues. The V segment lost 8 bases and the J segment 1 base; nucleotides outside the gene matches: 5. The germline gives CDR1 LNHDA, CDR2 SQIVND (reference sequence). CDR3 in DNA: TGTGCCAGTGGTGGGGGACTAGCGGGAGGCACAGATACGCAGTATTTT. Amino acid sequence: CASGGGLAGGTDTQYF.

The chain links TRBV20-1 to TRBJ2-2; 9 bases align to TRBD2. The germline CDR1 and CDR2 sequences are DFQATT and SNEGSKA (reference sequence). V shed 3 bases and J 4 bases; nucleotides not matched to a gene: 15. The CDR3 is 18 residues long. The CDR3 here is CSASYPLSSGRFTGELFF. The CDR3 DNA follows: TGCAGTGCTAGTTACCCTCTATCGAGCGGGAGGTTCACCGGGGAGCTGTTTTTT.

This clone has just one count. This chain uses TRBV3-1 (or the pseudogene TRBV3-2) with TRBJ2-3; possibly TRBD2 for D (5 bases). This CDR3 contains 15 residues. Germline V lookup: CDR1 LGHDT, CDR2 YNNKEL (reference sequence). Between the trimmed V and J ends, which lost 0 bases and 7 bases, there was a span of 14 bases. Written as DNA, the CDR3 is TGTGCCAGCAGCCAAGATGTGGGAGTTTGGAATACGCAGTATTTT. Amino acids: CASSQDVGVWNTQYF.

The V and J genes are TRBV5-1 and TRBJ2-5; D gene uncertain. The germline CDR1 and CDR2 sequences are SGHRS and YFSETQ. Trimming cost V 5 bases and J 2 bases, with 7 bases left between them. This CDR3 is built from 12 residues. The CDR3 DNA reads TGCGCCAGCAGTAGCTCTCAAGAGACCCAGTACTTC. Its translation is CASSSSQETQYF.

The sample holds one count of this clone. The rearrangement uses TRBV25-1 and TRBJ1-3, with TRBD1 as a possible D gene (6 bases). This CDR3 spans 15 amino acids. Per the germline V gene, CDR1 is MGHDK and CDR2 is SYGVNS. V gave up 2 bases and J gave up 4 bases, with 12 bases separating them. The CDR3 loop reads CASSEGSGTGNTIYF. CDR3 coding DNA: TGTGCCAGCAGTGAAGGCTCCGGGACAGGAAACACCATATATTTT.

This chain joins TRBV5-4 and TRBJ1-2; 7 bases map to TRBD1. The trim removed 4 bases at V and 6 bases at J, leaving 6 bases unmatched. The CDR3 sequence is 13 residues long. Germline CDR1 is SGHNT and CDR2 is YYREEE (reference sequence). The CDR3 sequence: CASSQGVANGYTF. CDR3 sequence (DNA): TGTGCCAGCAGCCAGGGGGTAGCGAATGGCTACACCTTC. Supplemented by reference TRBV5-4 and TRBJ1-2, the full variable domain reads ETGVTQSPTHLIKTRGQQVTLRCSSQSGHNTVSWYQQALGQGPQFIFQYYREEENGRGNFPPRFSGLQFPNYSSELNVNALELDDSALYLCASSQGVANGYTFGSGTRLTVV.

The rearrangement links TRBV19 to TRBJ2-5; TRBD1 matches at 7 bases. Per the germline V gene, CDR1 is LNHDA and CDR2 is SQIVND (reference sequence). This CDR3 region has 14 residues. The ends lost 2 bases at V and 1 base at J; junction bases unmatched: 1. The CDR3 DNA sequence: TGTGCCAGTAGTATAAACAGGGGCCAAGAGACCCAGTACTTC. It yields the protein CASSINRGQETQYF.

The chain combines TRBV5-4 with TRBJ2-7; 7 bases agree with TRBD1. Trimming removed 1 base from V and 4 bases from J; junction bases left unmatched: 2. The germline CDR1 and CDR2 sequences are SGHNT and YYREEE (reference sequence). The CDR3 runs to 13 residues. CDR3 region: CASSLYRGYEQYF. CDR3 DNA: TGTGCCAGCAGCTTGTACAGGGGATACGAGCAGTACTTC.

The chain has TRBV10-2 and TRBJ1-2; D uncertain. CDR3 length: 13 amino acids. V was pared by 8 bases and J by 1 base, with 11 bases between. Germline CDR1 and CDR2: WSHSY and SAAADI. CDR3 bases: TGCGCCAGCGGTCCTGGCCTTAACTATGGCTACACCTTC. It translates to CASGPGLNYGYTF.

This rearrangement joins TRBV5-5 to TRBJ1-3; 8 nucleotides match TRBD1. The CDR3 spans 14 residues. V lost 4 bases and J lost 0; bases outside the gene matches: 0. Germline CDR1 SGHKS, CDR2 YYEKEE (reference sequence). Written as DNA, the CDR3 is TGTGCCAGCAGCGGGACAGGCTCTGGAAACACCATATATTTT. It is translated as CASSGTGSGNTIYF.